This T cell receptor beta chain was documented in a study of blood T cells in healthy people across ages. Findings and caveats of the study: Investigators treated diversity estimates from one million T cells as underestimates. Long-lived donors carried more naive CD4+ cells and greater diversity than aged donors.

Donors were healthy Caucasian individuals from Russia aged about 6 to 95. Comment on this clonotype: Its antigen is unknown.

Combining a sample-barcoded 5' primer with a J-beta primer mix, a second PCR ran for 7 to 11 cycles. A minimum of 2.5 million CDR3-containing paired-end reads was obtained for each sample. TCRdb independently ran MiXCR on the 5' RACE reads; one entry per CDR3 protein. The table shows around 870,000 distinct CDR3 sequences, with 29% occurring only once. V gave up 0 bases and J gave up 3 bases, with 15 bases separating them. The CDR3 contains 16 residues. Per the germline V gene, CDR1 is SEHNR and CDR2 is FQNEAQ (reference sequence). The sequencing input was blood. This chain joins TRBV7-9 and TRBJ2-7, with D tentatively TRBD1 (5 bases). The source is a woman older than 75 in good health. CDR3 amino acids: CASSLALKDRDYEQYF. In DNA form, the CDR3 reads TGTGCCAGCAGCTTAGCTTTGAAAGACAGAGACTACGAGCAGTACTTC.